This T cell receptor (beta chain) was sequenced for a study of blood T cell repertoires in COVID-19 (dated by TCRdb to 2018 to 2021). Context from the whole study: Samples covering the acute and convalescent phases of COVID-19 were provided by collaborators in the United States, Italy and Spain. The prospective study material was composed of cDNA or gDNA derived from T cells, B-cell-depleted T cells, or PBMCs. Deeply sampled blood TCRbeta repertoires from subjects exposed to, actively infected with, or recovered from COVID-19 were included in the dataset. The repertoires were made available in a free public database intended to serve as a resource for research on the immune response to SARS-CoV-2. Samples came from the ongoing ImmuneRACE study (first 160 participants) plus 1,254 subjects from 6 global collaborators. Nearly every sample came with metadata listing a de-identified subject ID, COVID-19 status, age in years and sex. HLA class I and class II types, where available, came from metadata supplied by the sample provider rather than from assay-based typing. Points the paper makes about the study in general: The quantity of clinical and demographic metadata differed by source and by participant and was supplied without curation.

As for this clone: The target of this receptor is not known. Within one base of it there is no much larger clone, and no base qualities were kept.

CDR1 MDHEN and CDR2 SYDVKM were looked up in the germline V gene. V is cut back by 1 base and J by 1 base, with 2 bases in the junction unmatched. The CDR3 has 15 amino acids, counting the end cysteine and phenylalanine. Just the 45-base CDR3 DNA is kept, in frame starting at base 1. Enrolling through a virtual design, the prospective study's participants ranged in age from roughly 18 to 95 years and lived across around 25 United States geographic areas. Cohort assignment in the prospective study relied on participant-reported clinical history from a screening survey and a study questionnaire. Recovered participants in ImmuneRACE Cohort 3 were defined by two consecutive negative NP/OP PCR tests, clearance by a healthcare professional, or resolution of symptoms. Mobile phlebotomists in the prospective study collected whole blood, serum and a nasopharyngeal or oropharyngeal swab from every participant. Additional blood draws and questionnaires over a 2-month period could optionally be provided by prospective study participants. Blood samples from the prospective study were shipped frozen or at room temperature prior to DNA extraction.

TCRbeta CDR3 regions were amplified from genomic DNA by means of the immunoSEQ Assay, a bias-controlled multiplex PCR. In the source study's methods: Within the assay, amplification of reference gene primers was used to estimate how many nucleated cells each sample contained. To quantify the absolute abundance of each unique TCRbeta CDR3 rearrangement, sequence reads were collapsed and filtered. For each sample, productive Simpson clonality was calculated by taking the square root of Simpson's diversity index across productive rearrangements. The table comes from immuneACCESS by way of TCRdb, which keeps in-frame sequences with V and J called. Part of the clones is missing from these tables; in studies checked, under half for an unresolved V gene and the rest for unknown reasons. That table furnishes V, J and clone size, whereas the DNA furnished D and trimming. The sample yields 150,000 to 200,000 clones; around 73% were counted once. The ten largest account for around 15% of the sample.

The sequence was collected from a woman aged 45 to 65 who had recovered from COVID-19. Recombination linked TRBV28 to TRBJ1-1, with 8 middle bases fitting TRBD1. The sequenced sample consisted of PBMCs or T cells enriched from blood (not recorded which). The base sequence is TGTGCCAGCAGTTTATTCGGGACAGGGAACACTGAAGCTTTCTTT. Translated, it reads CASSLFGTGNTEAFF.